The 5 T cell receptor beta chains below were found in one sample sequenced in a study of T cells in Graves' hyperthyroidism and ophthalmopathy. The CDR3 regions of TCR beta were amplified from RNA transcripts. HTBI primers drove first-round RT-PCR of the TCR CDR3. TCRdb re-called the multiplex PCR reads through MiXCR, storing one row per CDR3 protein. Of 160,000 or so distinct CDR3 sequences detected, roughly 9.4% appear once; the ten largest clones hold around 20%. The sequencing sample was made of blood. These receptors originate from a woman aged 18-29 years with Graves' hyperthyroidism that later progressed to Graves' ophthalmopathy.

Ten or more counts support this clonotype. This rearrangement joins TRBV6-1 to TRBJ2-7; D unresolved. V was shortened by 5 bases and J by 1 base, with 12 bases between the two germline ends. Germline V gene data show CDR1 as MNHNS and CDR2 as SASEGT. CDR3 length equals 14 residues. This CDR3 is CASSNDLWSYEQYF. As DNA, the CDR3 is TGTGCCAGCAGTAACGACCTGTGGTCCTACGAGCAGTACTTC.

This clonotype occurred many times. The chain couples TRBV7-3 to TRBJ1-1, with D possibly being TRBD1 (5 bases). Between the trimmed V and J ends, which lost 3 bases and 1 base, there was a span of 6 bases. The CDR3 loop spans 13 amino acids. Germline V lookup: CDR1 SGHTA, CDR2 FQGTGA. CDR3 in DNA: TGTGCCAGCAGCTTCGGGACGAACACTGAAGCTTTCTTT. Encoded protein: CASSFGTNTEAFF.

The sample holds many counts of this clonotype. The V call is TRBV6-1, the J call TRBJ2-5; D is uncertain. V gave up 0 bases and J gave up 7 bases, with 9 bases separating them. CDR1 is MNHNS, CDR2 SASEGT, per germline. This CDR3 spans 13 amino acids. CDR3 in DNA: TGTGCCAGCAGTGAAGCCCCCTTTGGGACCCAGTACTTC. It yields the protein CASSEAPFGTQYF.

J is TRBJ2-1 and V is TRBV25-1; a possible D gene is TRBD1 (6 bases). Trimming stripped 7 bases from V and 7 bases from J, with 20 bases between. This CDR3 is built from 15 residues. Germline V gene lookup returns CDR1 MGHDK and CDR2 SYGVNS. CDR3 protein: CASNTGFAVGNEQFF. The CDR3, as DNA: TGTGCCAGCAATACAGGGTTCGCTGTTGGGAATGAGCAGTTCTTC.

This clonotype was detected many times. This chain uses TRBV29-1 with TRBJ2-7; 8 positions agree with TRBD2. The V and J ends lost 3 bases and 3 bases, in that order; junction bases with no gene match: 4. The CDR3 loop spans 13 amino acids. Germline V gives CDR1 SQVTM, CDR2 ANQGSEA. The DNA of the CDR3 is TGCAGCGTTGAGACTAGCGAGAACTACGAGCAGTACTTC. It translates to CSVETSENYEQYF.